This T cell receptor beta chain comes out of a study of T-cell memory formation after mild COVID-19. This clonotype showed up just a few times. A single record per CDR3 protein comes from TCRdb applying MiXCR to the 5' RACE reads. The sample lists 90,000 to 120,000 distinct CDR3 sequences; over 13% were seen once. The specimen was PBMCs or a T cell subset sorted from them (not recorded which). This receptor was obtained from a man younger than 30 who had mild COVID-19 (a few samples of this study predate the infection). Cell type and time point are not known.

The CDR3 spells CATSGLNIQYF. CDR3 DNA: TGTGCCACCTCGGGCCTCAACATTCAGTACTTC. V usage is TRBV6-6 and J usage is TRBJ2-4; unclear D gene. The CDR3 runs 11 residues. Trimming removed 10 bases from V and 7 bases from J, with 11 bases in between. Germline V lookup: CDR1 MNHNY, CDR2 SVGAGI (reference sequence).